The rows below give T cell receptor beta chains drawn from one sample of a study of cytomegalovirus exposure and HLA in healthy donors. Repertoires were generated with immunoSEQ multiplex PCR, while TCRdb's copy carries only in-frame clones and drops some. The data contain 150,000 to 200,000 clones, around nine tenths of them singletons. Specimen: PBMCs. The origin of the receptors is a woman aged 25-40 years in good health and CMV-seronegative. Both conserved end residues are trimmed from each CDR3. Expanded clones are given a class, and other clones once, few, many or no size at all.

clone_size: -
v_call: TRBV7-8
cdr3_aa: ASSSRTIRGANTGELF

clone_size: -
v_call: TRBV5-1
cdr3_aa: ASGKGQGGHYGYT

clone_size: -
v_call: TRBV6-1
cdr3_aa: ASRDPGQGAYEQY

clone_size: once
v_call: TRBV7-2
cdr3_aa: ASSFPLNYGYT

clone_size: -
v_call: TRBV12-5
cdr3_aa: ASGWVQEQTYEQY

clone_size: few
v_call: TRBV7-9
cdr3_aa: ASSPSGGTTYEQY

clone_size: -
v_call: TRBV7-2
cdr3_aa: ASSLARYEQY

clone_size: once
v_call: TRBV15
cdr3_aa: ATSRGQGPQETQY

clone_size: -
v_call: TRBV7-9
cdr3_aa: ASSLVDRFNEKLF

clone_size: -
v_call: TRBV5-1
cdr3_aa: ASSYGTASYEQY

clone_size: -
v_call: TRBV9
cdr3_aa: ASSVTGGWDTIY

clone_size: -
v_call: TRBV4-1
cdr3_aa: ASSHIAGGNYEQY

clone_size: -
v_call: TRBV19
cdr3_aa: ASIHRTGLIPYEQY

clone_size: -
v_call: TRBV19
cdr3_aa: ASMGFPNSEQY

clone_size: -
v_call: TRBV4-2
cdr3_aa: ASSQLSAGREQF

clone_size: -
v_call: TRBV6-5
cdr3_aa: ASSYGTGGTEAF

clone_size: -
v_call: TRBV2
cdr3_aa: ASSAGENTEAF

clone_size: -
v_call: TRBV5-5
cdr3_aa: ASSLGGEQY

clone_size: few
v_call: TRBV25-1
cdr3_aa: ASSAGGLSYEQY

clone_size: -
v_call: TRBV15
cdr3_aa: ATSRAGRGDQPQH

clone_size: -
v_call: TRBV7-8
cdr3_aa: ASSRGQGPYEQY

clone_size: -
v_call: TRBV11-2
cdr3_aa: ASSPWDTSSVLT

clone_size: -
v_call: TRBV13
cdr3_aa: ASSLGRVVRADTQY

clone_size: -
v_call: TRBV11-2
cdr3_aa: ASSAVSGTYEQY

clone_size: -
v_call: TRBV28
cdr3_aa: ASSFLSGGQNEQF

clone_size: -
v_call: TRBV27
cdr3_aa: ASSLRGTDTQY

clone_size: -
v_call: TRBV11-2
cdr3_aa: ASSLIKGPYEQY

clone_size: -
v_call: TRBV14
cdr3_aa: ASSLGPEAF

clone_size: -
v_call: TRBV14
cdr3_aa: ASSPIPELGYT

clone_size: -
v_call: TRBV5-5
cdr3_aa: ASSLATGVGETQY

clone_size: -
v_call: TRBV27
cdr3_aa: ASSSGLAVNEQF

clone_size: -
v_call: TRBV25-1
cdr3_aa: ASRDGGTEAF

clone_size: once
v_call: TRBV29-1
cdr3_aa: SVAGLGPGDGETQY

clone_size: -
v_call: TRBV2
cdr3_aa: ASSEGRGSYNEQF

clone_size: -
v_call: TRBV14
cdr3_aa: ASSQIVNNEQF

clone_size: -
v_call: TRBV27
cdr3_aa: ASSLGLAGDTGELF

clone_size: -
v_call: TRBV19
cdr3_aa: ASSIGLAGVGEQY

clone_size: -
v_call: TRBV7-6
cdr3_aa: ASSLRTSGVPKLF

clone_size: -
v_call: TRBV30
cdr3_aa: AWSWLGNTIY

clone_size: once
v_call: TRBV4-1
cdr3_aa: ASSLEGGRDTEAF

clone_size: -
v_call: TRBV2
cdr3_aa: ASSSQDTIY

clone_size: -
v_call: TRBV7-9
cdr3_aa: ASSPRTGGVGAGELF